The 23 T cell receptor beta chains in this list originate from one sample, sequenced in a study of cytomegalovirus exposure and HLA in healthy donors. The PCR ran on 60 Vbeta and 13 Jbeta primers. Only in-frame clones appear in the TCRdb table, and some are missing; sequencing was by immunoSEQ multiplex PCR. The sample has tens of thousands of clones, over 70% seen once. Input material: PBMCs. These receptors were obtained from a girl aged 2 to 9 in good health and CMV-seropositive.

The genes are TRBV6-5 and TRBJ2-5, with 7 positions matching TRBD1. The J segment lost 5 bases and the V segment lost 0 bases, leaving 9 bases of the junction unmatched. The germline gives CDR1 MNHEY, CDR2 SVGAGI. The CDR3 is made up of 16 amino acids. DNA for the CDR3: TGTGCCAGCAGTTACTCGGGGGACAGAGCTTGGGAGACCCAGTACTTC. Protein product: CASSYSGDRAWETQYF.

The genes are TRBV6-6 and TRBJ1-1; possibly TRBD1 for D (6 bases). V dropped 5 bases and J dropped 2 bases, with 15 bases sitting between them. CDR1 and CDR2 (germline): MNHNY, SVGAGI (reference sequence). The CDR3 loop spans 15 amino acids. The CDR3 loop is CASSAEQGFNTEAFF. CDR3 nucleotide sequence: TGTGCCAGCAGTGCTGAACAGGGTTTTAACACTGAAGCTTTCTTT.

This clone was observed a handful of times. The chain joins TRBV7-8 to TRBJ1-1, with 8 bases that match TRBD1. Germline V gene data show CDR1 as SGHVS and CDR2 as FQNEAQ. The CDR3 is made up of 14 amino acids. Trimming removed 5 bases from V and 7 bases from J; junction bases left unmatched: 9. CDR3 nucleotides: TGTGCCAGCAGCCACGTCGGACAGGGATTTGAAGCTTTCTTT. Protein product: CASSHVGQGFEAFF.

V usage is TRBV6-5 and J usage is TRBJ1-1, with D possibly TRBD1 on 5 matching bases. The V and J ends lost 5 bases and 11 bases respectively, with 18 bases between them. Germline CDR1 reads MNHEY; CDR2 reads SVGAGI. CDR3 size: 13 residues. The CDR3 loop reads CASSPGSLRRAFF. The CDR3 DNA reads TGTGCCAGCAGTCCAGGGTCTCTCAGAAGGGCTTTCTTT.

This clone was counted between two and nine times. The V gene is TRBV4-1, the J gene TRBJ2-3; 8 nucleotides line up with TRBD1. After removal of 0 bases from V and 3 bases from J, the junction contained 5 bases not matched to a gene. The CDR3 is 16 amino acids. Germline values: CDR1 MGHRA, CDR2 YSYEKL. The CDR3 coding sequence is TGCGCCAGCAGCCAAGAAGACAGGGGTCAGACAGATACGCAGTATTTT. Amino acids: CASSQEDRGQTDTQYF.

V and J are TRBV7-2 and TRBJ1-5; perhaps TRBD1 as D (5 bases). This CDR3 is built from 15 residues. V was cut by 1 base and J by 4 bases, with 11 bases left in between. Germline CDR1 is SGHTA and CDR2 is FQGNSA. This CDR3 is CASSLVRGINQPQHF. CDR3 DNA: TGTGCCAGCAGCTTAGTTCGGGGGATTAATCAGCCCCAGCATTTT.

About this clone: Other DNA sequences within the sample encode an identical CDR3. The V and J genes are TRBV27 and TRBJ2-3, with D perhaps TRBD1 (5 bases). V lost 1 base and J 5 bases, leaving 13 bases between the germline ends. Germline V gene lookup returns CDR1 MNHEY and CDR2 SMNVEV (reference sequence). CDR3 length equals 15 residues. CDR3 protein: CASSLWPIGEDTQYF. The CDR3 nucleotides are TGTGCCAGCAGTTTATGGCCTATAGGGGAAGATACGCAGTATTTT.

The rearrangement uses TRBV28 and TRBJ1-1; no definite D call. The V gene lost 6 bases and the J gene lost 5 bases, with 16 bases spanning the gap. The CDR3 extends over 14 amino acids. Germline CDR1 is MDHEN and CDR2 is SYDVKM. The CDR3 protein is CASSLLRGGTEAFF. In DNA, the CDR3 is TGTGCCAGCAGCCTCCTCCGGGGAGGGACTGAAGCTTTCTTT.

CDR3 nucleotides: TGTGCCATCAGGGCATATACCTACGAGCAGTACTTC. This encodes CAIRAYTYEQYF. The chain has TRBV10-3 and TRBJ2-7; D ambiguous. V was trimmed by 6 bases and J by 2 bases, leaving 8 bases between them. The germline V gene encodes CDR1 ENHRY and CDR2 SYGVKD. CDR3 size: 12 residues.

J is TRBJ2-7 and V is TRBV4-2, with 10 bases lining up with TRBD2. V gave up 1 base and J gave up 4 bases; unmatched junction bases: 7. CDR3 length: 16 residues. Per germline, CDR1 LGHNA and CDR2 YNFKEQ. The CDR3 reads CASSQAQREGQYEQYF. The DNA for the CDR3 is TGTGCCAGCAGCCAAGCTCAGCGGGAGGGCCAATACGAGCAGTACTTC.

V is TRBV2 and J is TRBJ2-3; no definite D call. The V and J ends lost 4 bases and 2 bases respectively, with 7 bases between them. Germline assignment: CDR1 SNHLY and CDR2 FYNNEI. This CDR3 has 13 residues. CDR3 coding DNA: TGTGCCAGCAGTGTCTACCCCACAGATACGCAGTATTTT. Its translation: CASSVYPTDTQYF.

In its sample, this clone was seen once. The chain combines TRBV30 with TRBJ2-7, with a tentative D call TRBD1 (5 bases). The CDR3 spans 13 residues. Germline V gene lookup returns CDR1 GTSNPN and CDR2 SVGIG (reference sequence). Between the trimmed V and J ends, which lost 8 bases and 2 bases, there was a span of 16 bases. The CDR3 DNA is TGTGCCGCCAACGGCAGGGTGGCCTACGAGCAGTACTTC. It specifies CAANGRVAYEQYF.

The chain is built from TRBV5-1 and TRBJ2-3, with D perhaps matching TRBD2 (6 bases). The germline V gene has CDR1 SGHRS and CDR2 YFSETQ. The CDR3 runs to 16 residues. The V and J ends lost 6 bases and 2 bases respectively, with 19 bases between them. The CDR3 here is CASTLLPGLNTDTQYF. In nucleotides, the CDR3 is TGCGCCAGCACCCTACTCCCGGGACTCAACACAGATACGCAGTATTTT.

This clone is a singleton in its sample. The chain joins TRBV27 to TRBJ2-2; D is perhaps TRBD2 (6 bases). CDR1 is MNHEY, CDR2 SMNVEV, per germline (reference sequence). The CDR3 extends over 14 amino acids. The ends were cut back, 6 bases at V and 7 bases at J, with 15 bases in the middle. CDR3 DNA sequence: TGTGCCAGCAGCCCTAGCGTCGGGCTCGGGGAGCTGTTTTTT. This gives the protein CASSPSVGLGELFF.

The V and J genes are TRBV30 and TRBJ2-5; TRBD1 might be the D (5 bases). Trimming took off 0 bases at V and 4 bases at J, with 12 bases between the two ends. The CDR3 runs 14 residues. Germline CDR1 and CDR2: GTSNPN and SVGIG (reference sequence). This chain's CDR3 is CAWSVDLTVETQYF. The CDR3 DNA is TGTGCCTGGAGTGTAGATCTGACAGTAGAGACCCAGTACTTC.

This clone was recorded once. The chain carries TRBV28 and TRBJ2-7; D is perhaps TRBD2 (5 bases). Germline CDR1 reads MDHEN; CDR2 reads SYDVKM. This CDR3 is built from 11 residues. The V gene lost 4 bases and the J gene lost 6 bases, with 7 bases spanning the gap. This chain's CDR3 is CASSWGAEQYF. The CDR3 DNA is TGTGCCAGCAGTTGGGGAGCCGAGCAGTACTTC.

The rearrangement joins TRBV28 to TRBJ1-1; no definite D call. The ends were cut back, 8 bases at V and 1 base at J, with 5 bases in the middle. CDR1 and CDR2 from the germline V gene are MDHEN and SYDVKM. The CDR3 covers 11 residues. The CDR3 region has the DNA TGTGCCAGCTCCCGGAACACTGAAGCTTTCTTT. It is translated as CASSRNTEAFF.

The chain links TRBV6-1 to TRBJ1-4, with 8 bases identical to TRBD1. The CDR3 consists of 14 residues. Germline CDR1 reads MNHNS; CDR2 reads SASEGT. Trimming removed 1 base from V and 8 bases from J; junction bases left unmatched: 3. The CDR3 sequence: CASSEGTGFEKLFF. Written as DNA, the CDR3 is TGTGCCAGCAGTGAAGGGACAGGGTTCGAAAAACTGTTTTTT.

The chain couples TRBV15 to TRBJ2-7; TRBD2 might be the D (6 bases). The CDR3 contains 14 residues. V was shortened by 4 bases and J by 0 bases, with 10 bases between the two germline ends. CDR1 and CDR2 (germline): LNHNV, YYDKDF (reference sequence). The CDR3 region has the DNA TGTGCCACCAGCAAGTTCGGGGGCTCCTACGAGCAGTACTTC. Translation: CATSKFGGSYEQYF.

This sequence joins TRBV15 and TRBJ2-1; unclear D gene. V was shortened by 5 bases and J by 9 bases, with 8 bases between the two germline ends. CDR1 and CDR2 from the germline V gene are LNHNV and YYDKDF (reference sequence). The CDR3 has 11 residues. The CDR3 region is CATSWAREQFF. CDR3 DNA: TGTGCCACCAGCTGGGCCCGTGAGCAGTTCTTC.

This chain uses TRBV4-1 with TRBJ2-7, with D possibly being TRBD2 (6 bases). V shed 0 bases and J shed 4 bases, with 10 bases lying between them. The CDR3 length is 14 residues. Germline loops: CDR1 MGHRA, CDR2 YSYEKL. CDR3 sequence: CASSQDTGLYEQYF. DNA of the CDR3: TGCGCCAGCAGCCAAGATACAGGACTATACGAGCAGTACTTC.

Details on this clone: The junction departs from the called germline gene at one end, perhaps through a read error. V is TRBV18 and J is TRBJ1-1, with D unclear. This CDR3 has 13 amino acids. Germline V lookup: CDR1 KGHSH, CDR2 LQKENI. As DNA, the CDR3 is TGTGCCAGCTCACTCTTGAAGAACACCGAAGCTTTCTTT. Amino acids: CASSLLKNTEAFF.

The genes are TRBV4-1 and TRBJ2-1; 9 positions match TRBD2. Germline V gene data show CDR1 as MGHRA and CDR2 as YSYEKL. The CDR3 length is 16 residues. The V segment lost 1 base and the J segment 10 bases; nucleotides outside the gene matches: 11. The CDR3 nucleotides are TGCGCCAGCAGCCAAGCGGGCGGGAGGGGTAGATTGGAGCAGTTCTTC. It specifies CASSQAGGRGRLEQFF.